The present TCR beta chain was sequenced within a study of control samples from healthy donors and cancer patients. Measured with immunoSEQ multiplex PCR; TCRdb has only the in-frame clones, and not every one. The profile shows just over 150,000 clones, 93% of them singletons. The CDR3 is 15 residues long. Germline lookup yields CDR1 LGHDT and CDR2 YNNKEL (reference sequence). With 4 bases removed from V and 0 bases from J, the gap between germline ends came to 7 bases. This clone was picked up one time. The receptor was isolated from a middle-aged man in good health. The gene calls are TRBV3-1 (or the pseudogene TRBV3-2) and TRBJ2-6; D is ambiguous. Input material: blood. The CDR3 DNA reads TGTGCCAGCAGCCGCCCGCACTCTGGGGCCAACGTCCTGACTTTC. Translating it yields CASSRPHSGANVLTF.